What follows is one T cell receptor (beta chain) and its context. Its antigen is as yet unknown. The sample belongs to a study of T-cell reconstitution after alpha-beta-depleted transplantation in children. Study-wide points: The origin of alpha-beta T cells about two months after transplant was reportedly several hundred expanded graft clones. Newly made T cells mostly supplied T-cell counts and diversity one year after transplant. Certain patients had high TCRbeta diversity at day 60, and it came from recipient T cells and thymic progenitors that survived.

Trimming cost V 0 bases and J 2 bases, with 11 bases left between them. The CDR3 covers 16 residues. Germline V lookup: CDR1 SGHRS, CDR2 YFSETQ. Using unique molecular identifiers, the investigators prepared the TCRbeta library. TCRdb used MiXCR to reprocess the PCR reads, holding one entry per CDR3 protein. The top ten clones hold about a third of a sample with 500,000 to 600,000 distinct CDR3 sequences, 25% to 30% of them seen once. The chain is built from TRBV5-1 and TRBJ2-2; D gene ambiguous. This TCR came from a boy younger than two with Wiskott-Aldrich syndrome, due to receive a stem cell transplant. Material: PBMCs, obtained before TCRalphabeta/CD19-depleted stem cell transplant. Written as DNA, the CDR3 is TGCGCCAGCAGCTTGGGAGAGCTACTAAACACCGGGGAGCTGTTTTTT. Protein product: CASSLGELLNTGELFF.